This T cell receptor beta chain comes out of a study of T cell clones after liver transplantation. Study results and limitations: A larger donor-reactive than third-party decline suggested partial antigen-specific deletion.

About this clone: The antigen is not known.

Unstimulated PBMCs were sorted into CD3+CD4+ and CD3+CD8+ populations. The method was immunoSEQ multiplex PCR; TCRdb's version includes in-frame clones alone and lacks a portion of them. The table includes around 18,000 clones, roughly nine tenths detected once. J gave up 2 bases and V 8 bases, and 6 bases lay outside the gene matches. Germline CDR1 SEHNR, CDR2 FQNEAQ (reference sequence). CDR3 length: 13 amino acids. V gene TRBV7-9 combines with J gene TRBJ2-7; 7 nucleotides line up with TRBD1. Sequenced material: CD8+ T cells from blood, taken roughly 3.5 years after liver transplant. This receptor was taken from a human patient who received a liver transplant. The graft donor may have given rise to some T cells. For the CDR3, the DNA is TGTGCCAGCTCTTGGGGACAGCCCTACGAGCAGTACTTC. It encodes CASSWGQPYEQYF. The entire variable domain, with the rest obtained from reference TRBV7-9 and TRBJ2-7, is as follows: DTGVSQNPRHKITKRGQNVTFRCDPISEHNRLYWYRQTLGQGPEFLTYFQNEAQLEKSRLLSDRFSAERPKGSFSTLEIQRTEQGDSAMYLCASSWGQPYEQYFGPGTRLTVT.